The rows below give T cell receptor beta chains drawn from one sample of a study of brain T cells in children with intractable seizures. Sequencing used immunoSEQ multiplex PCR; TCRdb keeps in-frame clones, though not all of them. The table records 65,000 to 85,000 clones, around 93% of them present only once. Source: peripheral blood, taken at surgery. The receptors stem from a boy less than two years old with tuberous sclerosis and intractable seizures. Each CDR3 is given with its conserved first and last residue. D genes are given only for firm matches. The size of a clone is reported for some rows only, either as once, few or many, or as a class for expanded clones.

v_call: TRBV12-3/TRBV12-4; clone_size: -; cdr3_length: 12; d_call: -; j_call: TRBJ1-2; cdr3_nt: TGTGCCAGCAGTCCGCTCGTCGGGGGCTACACCTTC; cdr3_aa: CASSPLVGGYTF
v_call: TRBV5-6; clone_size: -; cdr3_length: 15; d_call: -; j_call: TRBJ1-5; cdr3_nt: TGTGCCAGCAGCTTATTTTCGGGGGGCAATCAGCCCCAGCATTTT; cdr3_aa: CASSLFSGGNQPQHF
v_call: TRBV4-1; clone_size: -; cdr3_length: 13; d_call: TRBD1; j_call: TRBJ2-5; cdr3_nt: TGCGCCAGCAGTGCAGGGGGCGTGGAGACCCAGTACTTC; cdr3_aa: CASSAGGVETQYF
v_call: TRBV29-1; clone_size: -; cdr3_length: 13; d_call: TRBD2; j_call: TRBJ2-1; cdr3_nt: TGCAGCGTTGAGCGGGAGTCCTACAATGAGCAGTTCTTC; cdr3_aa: CSVERESYNEQFF
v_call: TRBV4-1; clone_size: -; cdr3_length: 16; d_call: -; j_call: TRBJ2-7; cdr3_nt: TGCGCCAGCAGCCAAGGAGGAAACGGGCTGGCCTACGAGCAGTACTTC; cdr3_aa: CASSQGGNGLAYEQYF
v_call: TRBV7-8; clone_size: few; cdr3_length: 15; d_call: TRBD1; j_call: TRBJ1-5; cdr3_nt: TGTGCCAGCAGCCCGACAGGGTATAGCAATCAGCCCCAGCATTTT; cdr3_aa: CASSPTGYSNQPQHF
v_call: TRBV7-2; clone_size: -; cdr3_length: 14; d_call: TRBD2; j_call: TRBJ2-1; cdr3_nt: TGTGCCAGCAGCTTACTAGCGGGAGGGGATGAGCAGTTCTTC; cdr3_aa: CASSLLAGGDEQFF
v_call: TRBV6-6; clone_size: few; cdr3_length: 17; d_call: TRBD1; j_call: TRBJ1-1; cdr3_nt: TGTGCCAGCAGTCCTTACCGACAGGGGGCGTGGAACACTGAAGCTTTCTTT; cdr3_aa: CASSPYRQGAWNTEAFF
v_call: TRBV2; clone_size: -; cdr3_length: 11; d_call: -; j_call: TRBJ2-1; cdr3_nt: TGTGCGAATCAAGTGGGTAATGAGCAGTTCTTC; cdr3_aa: CANQVGNEQFF
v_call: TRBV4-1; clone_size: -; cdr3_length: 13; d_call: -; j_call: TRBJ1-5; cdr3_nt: TGCGCCAGCAGCCAAGTGGGGGGCCAGCCCCAGCATTTT; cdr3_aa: CASSQVGGQPQHF
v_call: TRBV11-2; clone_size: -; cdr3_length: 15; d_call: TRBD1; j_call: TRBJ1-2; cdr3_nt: TGTGCCAGCAGCTCCTACAGGGGAAGGGACTATGGCTACACCTTC; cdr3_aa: CASSSYRGRDYGYTF